These 13 T cell receptor beta chains share one sample of origin, sequenced in a study of blood T cells in healthy people across ages. With a J-beta primer mix and a sample-barcoded 5' primer, a second PCR ran about 7 to 11 cycles. Via MiXCR, TCRdb re-called the 5' RACE reads, giving one row per CDR3 protein. The data hold 600,000 or so distinct CDR3 sequences, with approximately 30% observed a single time. Sequences were obtained from blood. The origin of the receptors is a woman of 80 years or more in good health.

Ten or more counts support this clonotype. The chain joins TRBV20-1 to TRBJ2-7; no reliable D call. CDR3 length equals 12 residues. V was shortened by 4 bases and J by 6 bases, with 13 bases between the two germline ends. Germline CDR1 reads DFQATT; CDR2 reads SNEGSKA (reference sequence). The CDR3 coding sequence is TGCAGTGCTATCCTAGGGCAGGCCGAGCAGTACTTC. Translating gives CSAILGQAEQYF.

J is TRBJ1-6 and V is TRBV4-1, with D maybe TRBD1 (6 bases). This CDR3 is 16 amino acids long. Germline CDR1 reads MGHRA; CDR2 reads YSYEKL. Trimming took off 0 bases at V and 10 bases at J, with 16 bases between the two ends. The CDR3: CASSQDGGGIRSPLHF. The CDR3 bases are TGCGCCAGCAGCCAAGATGGGGGGGGCATTCGGTCACCCCTCCACTTT.

This chain uses TRBV25-1 with TRBJ1-6; D possibly corresponds to TRBD1 (5 bases). V was shortened by 6 bases and J by 10 bases, with 16 bases between the two germline ends. The CDR3 has 14 residues. Germline CDR1 reads MGHDK; CDR2 reads SYGVNS. CDR3 loop: CASRGLGGNSPLHF. CDR3 nucleotide sequence: TGTGCCAGCAGGGGCCTCGGGGGGAACTCACCCCTCCACTTT.

This clonotype was detected a few times. The rearrangement links TRBV28 to TRBJ1-5; no clear D. The germline V gene has CDR1 MDHEN and CDR2 SYDVKM. The CDR3 contains 15 residues. Trimming pared 6 bases from V and 0 bases from J, leaving 12 bases between. The DNA of the CDR3 is TGTGCCAGCAGAAGCACAGACTATAGCAATCAGCCCCAGCATTTT. Translation gives CASRSTDYSNQPQHF.

In this sample, this clonotype turned up many times. The chain is built from TRBV12-3 or TRBV12-4 and TRBJ2-7; 7 bases line up with TRBD1. The CDR3 consists of 14 residues. Germline trimming cut 6 bases from V and 2 bases from J; bases unmatched to any gene: 7. The CDR3 is CASRYGTVTYEQYF. In DNA, the CDR3 is TGTGCCAGCAGATACGGGACAGTTACCTACGAGCAGTACTTC.

The V gene is TRBV7-3, the J gene TRBJ1-6, with a possible D match to TRBD1 (6 bases). Trimming shortened V by 0 bases and J by 9 bases, and 15 bases separated the two germline ends. CDR1 and CDR2 from the germline V gene are SGHTA and FQGTGA. The CDR3 has 16 amino acids. CDR3 nucleotides: TGTGCCAGCAGCTTAACGTTCCAGGGAGGGGGTTCACCCCTCCACTTT. Translation gives CASSLTFQGGGSPLHF.

Concerning this clonotype: This may arise from a read error, as a much more abundant clone is one base away. The chain recombines TRBV28 with TRBJ2-3, with 7 bases fitting TRBD2. Germline V lookup: CDR1 MDHEN, CDR2 SYDVKM. The trim removed 11 bases at V and 3 bases at J, leaving 14 bases unmatched. The CDR3 totals 15 residues. The CDR3, as DNA: TGTGCCCGCGGACGCCCCGGGGGGTGGACAGATACGCAGTATTTT. Translating gives CARGRPGGWTDTQYF.

There are many counts of this clonotype. The chain uses TRBV7-6 and TRBJ2-1; a possible D gene is TRBD2 (6 bases). Trimming removed 1 base from V and 10 bases from J, with 23 bases in between. The CDR3 has 17 amino acids. Germline V gene sequence: CDR1 SGHVS, CDR2 FNYEAQ. CDR3 DNA: TGTGCCAGCAGCTTAGGAGTAGCGGCTAGCGCCTTCAGCGAGCAGTTCTTC. Protein sequence: CASSLGVAASAFSEQFF.

This clonotype came up many times. The chain couples TRBV27 to TRBJ2-7; TRBD1 matches 9 bases. J was trimmed by 2 bases and V by 6 bases; bases with no gene match: 11. Germline-derived CDR1 and CDR2 are MNHEY and SMNVEV (reference sequence). This CDR3 spans 16 amino acids. Here the CDR3 reads CASSEKGTGRTYEQYF. CDR3 nucleotide sequence: TGTGCCAGCAGCGAGAAGGGGACAGGGAGGACCTACGAGCAGTACTTC.

This clonotype was seen a handful of times. The chain uses TRBV5-1 and TRBJ2-2; TRBD2 is a possible D gene (5 bases). V was pared by 0 bases and J by 5 bases, with 11 bases between. Germline CDR1 reads SGHRS; CDR2 reads YFSETQ. The CDR3 has 15 residues. CDR3 coding DNA: TGCGCCAGCAGCTTGGTACCCGGGATTACCGGGGAGCTGTTTTTT. The encoded protein is CASSLVPGITGELFF.

This clonotype was detected ten times or more. The chain links TRBV20-1 to TRBJ1-2; 7 bases fit TRBD1. The CDR3 consists of 13 residues. Germline V gives CDR1 DFQATT, CDR2 SNEGSKA (reference sequence). V was clipped by 6 bases and J by 6 bases; unmatched bases: 10. This chain's CDR3 is CSANPTGYNGYTF. DNA for the CDR3: TGCAGTGCAAACCCGACAGGGTACAATGGCTACACCTTC.

In nucleotides, the CDR3 is TGTGCCAGCAGGTGGGACAGGGGGTCCCCTGAAGCTTTCTTT. The encoded protein is CASRWDRGSPEAFF. The rearrangement joins TRBV27 to TRBJ1-1, with TRBD1 matching 11 bases. The V segment lost 6 bases and the J segment 6 bases; nucleotides outside the gene matches: 6. From germline, CDR1 is MNHEY and CDR2 SMNVEV (reference sequence). The CDR3 sequence is 14 residues long.

There are many counts of this clonotype. J is TRBJ1-2 and V is TRBV20-1; tentatively, D is TRBD1 (5 bases). V dropped 6 bases and J dropped 4 bases, with 15 bases sitting between them. The germline CDR1 and CDR2 sequences are DFQATT and SNEGSKA (reference sequence). The CDR3 sequence is 13 residues long. In DNA, the CDR3 is TGCAGTGCGACCACCGGGGGTAGCTATGGCTACACCTTC. Encoded protein: CSATTGGSYGYTF.